The source of this T cell receptor beta chain is a study of blood T cells in healthy people across ages. At the level of the study: Template switching captured about one barcoded beta molecule per two T cells. Findings and limits, study-wide: The percentage of naive T cells correlated strongly with TCR beta diversity.

A second 7 to 11 cycle PCR used barcoded and J-beta primers. Using its own MiXCR run on the 5' RACE reads, TCRdb lists one record per CDR3 protein. Of about 730,000 distinct CDR3 sequences listed, more than 40% are singletons. The germline CDR1 and CDR2 sequences are WNHNN and SYGVQD (reference sequence). This CDR3 contains 16 residues. V was trimmed by 0 bases and J by 0 bases, leaving 10 bases between them. As to this clonotype: The antigen is not known.

This TCR was sampled from a woman aged 60 to 75 in good health. The sample consisted of blood. V and J are TRBV10-1 and TRBJ2-3; TRBD1 or TRBD2 may be the D gene (5 bases each). CDR3: CASSESMGDSTDTQYF. The CDR3 DNA sequence: TGCGCCAGCAGTGAGTCGATGGGGGATAGCACAGATACGCAGTATTTT.